This TCR beta chain was sequenced for a study of blood T cell repertoires in COVID-19. Across the whole study: Collection of acute and convalescent COVID-19 samples took place in the United States, Italy and Spain. T cells, B-cell-depleted T cells, or PBMCs provided the cDNA or gDNA that served as material.

The authors' processing: It was from reference gene primer amplification that nucleated cell counts were estimated. Using immunoSEQ multiplex PCR, the repertoire was profiled, and TCRdb retains in-frame clones only, with some absent. From that table come the V and J calls and clone size; the DNA was used to work out D and trimming. The sample has approximately 77,000 clones, roughly 88% seen once. Germline CDR1 reads MDHEN; CDR2 reads SYDVKM. V lost 1 base to trimming and J lost 7 bases, with 17 bases between them. The CDR3 is 16 residues long. This sequence joins TRBV28 and TRBJ1-5; TRBD1 is a possible D gene (5 bases). The sequencing sample was made of peripheral blood. The TCR was taken from a woman older than 75 with acute or convalescent COVID-19. CDR3 region: CASSLSDRGGGQPQHF. The CDR3 coding sequence is TGTGCCAGCAGTTTATCGGATCGCGGGGGAGGGCAGCCCCAGCATTTT.